These T cell receptor beta chains were read from a single sample in a study of OX40 agonist ivuxolimab in advanced cancers. Clones were read by immunoSEQ multiplex PCR, and TCRdb kept only the in-frame ones, dropping some. The sample shows 75,000 to 100,000 clones, about 91% of them seen only once. The material sequenced was CD4+ or CD8+ T cells sorted from blood, taken in a trial of the OX40 agonist ivuxolimab. All receptors come from an adult with an advanced solid tumor such as melanoma, head and neck, liver or kidney cancer. CDR3s include the opening cysteine and the closing phenylalanine or tryptophan. Fields, in order: D gene, clone size, V gene, J gene, CDR3 DNA, CDR3 protein. The D gene is left open where the match is weak. Rows give clone size only sometimes, using once, few, many, or a class for an expanded clone.

d_call: -; clone_size: -; v_call: TRBV27; j_call: TRBJ2-7; cdr3_nt: TGTGCCAGCAAGGCGGGGAGCTCCTACGAGCAGTACTTC; cdr3_aa: CASKAGSSYEQYF
d_call: -; clone_size: -; v_call: TRBV11-2; j_call: TRBJ1-3; cdr3_nt: TGTGCCAGCAGCCACCGGGACATAAGAAACACCATATATTTT; cdr3_aa: CASSHRDIRNTIYF
d_call: TRBD1; clone_size: -; v_call: TRBV9; j_call: TRBJ1-1; cdr3_nt: TGTGCCAGCAGCACCCGGGACAGGGGGTCTGAAGCTTTCTTT; cdr3_aa: CASSTRDRGSEAFF
d_call: TRBD2; clone_size: -; v_call: TRBV30; j_call: TRBJ2-7; cdr3_nt: TGTGCCTGGAGAGGACTAGCGGGAGTTCACGAGCAGTACTTC; cdr3_aa: CAWRGLAGVHEQYF
d_call: -; clone_size: once; v_call: TRBV4-1; j_call: TRBJ1-2; cdr3_nt: TGCGCCAGCAGCCAAGAAGGAAGCTACTATGGCTACACCTTC; cdr3_aa: CASSQEGSYYGYTF
d_call: TRBD1; clone_size: -; v_call: TRBV28; j_call: TRBJ2-2; cdr3_nt: TGTGCCAGCAGTTTATTGGGACAGGGGGCAGGCGGGGAGCTGTTTTTT; cdr3_aa: CASSLLGQGAGGELFF
d_call: TRBD2; clone_size: -; v_call: TRBV28; j_call: TRBJ2-7; cdr3_nt: TGTGCCAGCGAGACTAGCGGGAGGGCCAGAGGAAGGCAGTACTTC; cdr3_aa: CASETSGRARGRQYF
d_call: -; clone_size: -; v_call: TRBV28; j_call: TRBJ2-5; cdr3_nt: TGTGCCAGCAGTGGGCCCCAGGGAGAGACCCAGTACTTC; cdr3_aa: CASSGPQGETQYF
d_call: TRBD1; clone_size: -; v_call: TRBV5-5; j_call: TRBJ1-2; cdr3_nt: TGTGCCACCCAGTGGGGGCAGGGGGATTTGGACTATGGCTACACCTTC; cdr3_aa: CATQWGQGDLDYGYTF
d_call: -; clone_size: -; v_call: TRBV30; j_call: TRBJ1-6; cdr3_nt: TGTGCCTGGAGTGTAGCCGGAGGTTCACCCCTCCACTTT; cdr3_aa: CAWSVAGGSPLHF